The clone carrying this T cell receptor beta chain was recorded at least ten times. A minimum of 6 million PBMCs was isolated per sample. CDR1 and CDR2 (germline): SGHKS, YYEKEE (reference sequence). V lost 4 bases, J lost 3 bases, and 14 bases lay in between. CDR3 length equals 14 residues. A second PCR, run for roughly 7 to 11 cycles, used a sample-barcoded 5' primer plus a J-beta primer mix. Each of the cDNA molecules was tagged by a template-switch adaptor with 12 random nucleotides. TCRdb recomputed calls from the 5' RACE reads with MiXCR, one row per CDR3 protein. Found here are about 1.7 million distinct CDR3 sequences, 28% of them singletons; the top ten hold 7.7%. The sample is drawn from a study of blood T cells in healthy people across ages.

Sequencing used blood. The chain combines TRBV5-5 with TRBJ2-7; possibly TRBD1 for D (6 bases). This TCR was sampled from a woman aged 25 to 39 in good health. The CDR3 coding sequence is TGTGCCAGCAGCCCACCGACAGGACTCTACGAGCAGTACTTC. It specifies CASSPPTGLYEQYF.